This T cell receptor beta chain was obtained from a study of blood T cell repertoires in COVID-19. Under the authors' procedure: Quantification of nucleated cells was approximated via reference gene primer amplification. TCRdb keeps only in-frame clones here, not all; method: immunoSEQ multiplex PCR. From that table come the V and J calls and clone size; the DNA was used to work out D and trimming. Here the sample spans around 63,000 clones, 73% being singletons. Germline CDR1 SEHNR, CDR2 FQNEAQ (reference sequence). The V and J ends lost 5 bases and 6 bases respectively, with 8 bases between them. This CDR3 has 12 amino acids.

This clonotype was sampled from a woman aged 50 to 60 with active or convalescent COVID-19. The chain links TRBV7-9 to TRBJ2-1, with D uncertain. Sequencing was done on a sample of peripheral blood. In DNA form, the CDR3 reads TGTGCCAGCAGCCCAACGGTCAATGAGCAGTTCTTC. This sequence encodes CASSPTVNEQFF.